This T cell receptor (beta chain) was profiled in a study of blood T cells in healthy people across ages. Sample-barcoded 5' priming and a J-beta primer mix drove a second PCR of about 6 to 11 cycles. TCRdb re-derived calls from the 5' RACE reads in MiXCR, one entry per CDR3 protein. The sample has approximately 780,000 distinct CDR3 sequences, about 26% seen once. Each of the donors had approximately 10 milliliters of peripheral blood drawn into EDTA-treated Vacutainer tubes. The authors extracted at least 5 micrograms of total RNA per sample. CDR3 length: 11 amino acids. Germline CDR1 ENHRY, CDR2 SYGVKD. Trimming took 8 bases from V and 4 from J, leaving 9 bases between them. These data were likewise used in another study, on T cells of mothers and their children.

V usage is TRBV10-3 and J usage is TRBJ2-7; D is possibly TRBD2 (5 bases). The source of this sequence is a boy aged 5 to 17 in good health. Material: blood. In nucleotides, the CDR3 is TGTGCCATCGCCAGCGGATACGAGCAGTACTTC. It specifies CAIASGYEQYF.